Each of the 13 T cell receptor beta chains below was sequenced from the same sample in a study of shared T cell receptors in the human thymus. TCRdb's table, derived via immunoSEQ multiplex PCR, lists solely in-frame clones and lacks some. The sample holds roughly 660,000 clones; roughly 90% are singletons and the top ten take around 0.01%. Separately, the same data were catalogued under a study of human thymus T cells.

Input material: thymocytes. These receptor sequences come from a boy younger than two with a congenital heart defect.

The CDR3 spells CASSRTSGSEETQYF. CDR3 nucleotide sequence: TGTGCCAGTAGTAGGACTAGCGGGAGTGAAGAGACCCAGTACTTC. The chain links TRBV19 to TRBJ2-5, with TRBD2 matching over 13 bases. This CDR3 is built from 15 residues. Losses at the gene ends were 4 bases for V and 3 bases for J; bases not matched to a gene: 2. In germline, CDR1 is LNHDA, CDR2 SQIVND (reference sequence).

This clone was seen only a few times. At one of its ends the junction is not consistent with the germline gene, which may arise from a read error. The chain uses TRBV2 and TRBJ2-2; 10 bases are a match to TRBD2. Germline CDR1 is SNHLY and CDR2 is FYNNEI. CDR3 length equals 16 residues. CDR3 sequence reads: CASSPGTSENIGELFF. The CDR3 nucleotides read TGTGCCAGCAGCCCTGGGACTAGCGAGAACATCGGGGAGCTGTTTTTT. Variable domain in full (rest from reference TRBV2 and TRBJ2-2): EPEVTQTPSHQVTQMGQEVILRCVPISNHLYFYWYRQILGQKVEFLVSFYNNEISEKSEIFDDQFSVERPDGSNFTLKIRSTKLEDSAMYFCASSPGTSENIGELFFGEGSRLTVL.

The V and J genes are TRBV5-8 and TRBJ1-2; a possible D gene is TRBD1 (6 bases). The CDR3 has 16 amino acids. Trimming took off 4 bases at V and 3 bases at J, with 19 bases between the two ends. The germline CDR1 and CDR2 sequences are SGHTS and YDEGEE. CDR3 nucleotides: TGTGCCAGCAGCCCCAACAGCAGGGGCTCAGACTATGGCTACACCTTC. Amino acids: CASSPNSRGSDYGYTF.

This chain joins TRBV4-3 and TRBJ2-1, with D perhaps matching TRBD2 (6 bases). Germline V CDR1 and CDR2: LGHNA, YSLEER. Trimming removed 4 bases at V and 6 bases at J, with 22 bases between. The CDR3 is made up of 17 amino acids. The CDR3 sequence: CASSPSLGTRGTNEQFF. Written as DNA, the CDR3 is TGCGCCAGCAGCCCATCCCTCGGGACTCGTGGGACCAATGAGCAGTTCTTC.

This rearrangement joins TRBV6-5 to TRBJ2-5; tentative D call: TRBD2 (6 bases). The germline V gene encodes CDR1 MNHEY and CDR2 SVGAGI. The CDR3 contains 13 residues. V was pared by 11 bases and J by 4 bases, with 17 bases between. The CDR3 DNA reads as TGTGCCGCGGGGTCGGGTAACATAGAGACCCAGTACTTC. Its protein product is CAAGSGNIETQYF.

The chain carries TRBV11-2 and TRBJ1-2, with 10 bases aligning to TRBD1. After removal of 5 bases from V and 10 bases from J, the junction contained 10 bases not matched to a gene. The CDR3 sequence is 14 residues long. CDR1 and CDR2 from the germline V gene are SGHAT and FQNNGV. In nucleotides, the CDR3 is TGTGCCAGCAGCAGAAGGGACAGGGGTAGGGCCTACACCTTC. Translating it yields CASSRRDRGRAYTF.

This chain links TRBV5-1 with TRBJ2-1; no firm D call. This CDR3 region has 14 residues. Germline values: CDR1 SGHRS, CDR2 YFSETQ. The V gene lost 0 bases and the J gene lost 7 bases, with 11 bases spanning the gap. The CDR3 spells CASSLGLVRNEQFF. The CDR3 nucleotides are TGCGCCAGCAGCTTGGGCCTGGTCAGAAATGAGCAGTTCTTC.

This sequence joins TRBV6-5 and TRBJ2-7; no definite D call. Trimming left V 6 bases short and J 3 bases short, with 18 bases between. The CDR3 has 15 amino acids. Germline values: CDR1 MNHEY, CDR2 SVGAGI. The CDR3 protein is CASRLAPARGYEQYF. The CDR3 DNA reads TGTGCCAGCAGACTCGCCCCCGCGAGAGGCTACGAGCAGTACTTC.

The chain joins TRBV5-4 to TRBJ1-3; 7 nucleotides align to TRBD1. There are 15 residues in the CDR3. Germline values: CDR1 SGHNT, CDR2 YYREEE (reference sequence). V was pared by 0 bases and J by 3 bases, with 3 bases of the junction left unmatched. The DNA for the CDR3 is TGTGCCAGCAGCTTGGTGGCAGGGGGTGGAAACACCATATATTTT. Amino acids: CASSLVAGGGNTIYF.

CDR3 residues: CASSLGRADQPQHF. The CDR3 coding sequence is TGCGCCAGCAGCTTGGGCAGGGCCGATCAGCCCCAGCATTTT. This sequence joins TRBV5-1 and TRBJ1-5; a weak D match, TRBD1 (5 bases). This CDR3 region has 14 residues. The V end lost 0 bases, the J end lost 5 bases, and 9 bases lay between the germline ends. Per the germline V gene, CDR1 is SGHRS and CDR2 is YFSETQ.

V is TRBV5-8 and J is TRBJ2-7, with D possibly TRBD2 on 6 matching bases. V lost 8 bases and J 5 bases, leaving 11 bases between the germline ends. Germline V gives CDR1 SGHTS, CDR2 YDEGEE. The length of the CDR3 is 11 residues. The CDR3 DNA is TGTGCCAGGGGCCCGGGAGACGAGCAGTACTTC. Residues: CARGPGDEQYF. Full variable domain (missing parts from reference TRBV5-8 and TRBJ2-7): EAGVTQSPTHLIKTRGQQATLRCSPISGHTSVYWYQQALGLGLQFLLWYDEGEERNRGNFPPRFSGRQFPNYSSELNVNALELEDSALYLCARGPGDEQYFGPGTRLTVT.

This clone turned up a few times. The chain links TRBV5-8 to TRBJ2-7, with TRBD1 matching over 7 bases. Germline values: CDR1 SGHTS, CDR2 YDEGEE. Germline trimming cut 4 bases from V and 4 bases from J; bases unmatched to any gene: 11. The CDR3 is 15 amino acids. The CDR3 region has the DNA TGTGCCAGCAGCCACAGGGAAGGGGGCCTATACGAGCAGTACTTC. Translation: CASSHREGGLYEQYF.

This clone was seen only a few times. This rearrangement joins TRBV11-3 to TRBJ2-1; 12 bases are a match to TRBD2. The CDR3 runs to 19 residues. With 0 bases clipped from V and 7 bases from J, the junction kept 13 bases outside the gene matches. The V gene's germline CDR1 is SGHNT and CDR2 YENEEA. CDR3 in DNA: TGTGCCAGCAGCTTAGATTGTTCTAGCGGGAGGGGTTCCTGTAATGAGCAGTTCTTC. Its translation is CASSLDCSSGRGSCNEQFF.